This T cell receptor beta chain was obtained from a study of blood T cell repertoires in COVID-19 (dated by TCRdb to the early 2020s). With regard to the full study: Samples covering the acute and convalescent phases of COVID-19 were provided by collaborators in the United States, Italy and Spain. The prospective study material was composed of cDNA or gDNA derived from T cells, B-cell-depleted T cells, or PBMCs. The dataset comprised deeply sampled blood TCRbeta repertoires from subjects exposed to, actively infected with, or recovered from COVID-19. The repertoires were made available in a free public database intended to serve as a resource for research on the immune response to SARS-CoV-2. The samples were drawn from two sources: the first 160 participants of the ongoing ImmuneRACE study, and 950 to 1,500 subjects contributed by 6 global collaborators. Nearly every sample came with metadata listing a de-identified subject ID, COVID-19 status, age in years and sex. Where available, HLA class I and class II types were taken from metadata supplied by the sample provider and were not determined by assay-based typing. Study-wide findings and limitations: The amount of clinical and demographic metadata varied by source and participant and was provided uncurated.

Collaborating institutions collected whole blood in K2EDTA tubes following their own protocols. Collaborator samples were shipped for TCRbeta analysis as frozen whole blood, isolated PBMCs, or DNA extracted from either sample type. In regard to this clone: There is no known antigen for this receptor. No base-level quality is on record; no much larger clone is a single base apart.

TCRbeta CDR3 regions were amplified from genomic DNA using the immunoSEQ Assay, a bias-controlled multiplex PCR. As for the authors' bioinformatics: The number of nucleated cells in each sample was estimated from the amplification of reference gene primers within the assay. To quantify the absolute abundance of each unique TCRbeta CDR3 rearrangement, sequence reads were collapsed and filtered. For each sample, productive Simpson clonality was calculated by taking the square root of Simpson's diversity index across productive rearrangements. TCRdb took over this immuneACCESS table, retaining in-frame rearrangements with V and J assigned. Such tables are incomplete; in checked studies, under half of the missing clones stem from an unresolved V gene, and the remainder is unexplained. V, J and clone size derive from that table, while D and trimming were established from the DNA sequence. The sample records 300,000 to 350,000 clones, 75% to 90% of which are singletons. The biggest ten clones account for approximately 2% of the sample.

Via the germline V gene, CDR1 is KGHSH and CDR2 LQKENI. From V the trimming removes 0 bases and from J it removes 9 bases, while the gene matches leave 8 bases of the junction unaccounted for. The CDR3 runs 15 residues from the cysteine to the phenylalanine. The only DNA kept is the CDR3, 45 bases in frame from the first base. Rearrangement joined TRBV18 to TRBJ2-3; 8 bases in the middle match TRBD2. This TCR was sampled from a man aged 18-30 years with active or convalescent COVID-19. The material sequenced was peripheral blood. The CDR3 region: CASSPPGTSLFTQYF. The DNA reads TGTGCCAGCTCACCACCCGGGACTAGTCTCTTCACGCAGTATTTT.